A single sample gave rise to the 11 T cell receptor beta chains below, sequenced in a study of CD8+ T cells in alopecia areata. Extracted from the samples, RNA was reverse transcribed into cDNA to serve as the sequencing template. The repertoire was sequenced with immunoSEQ multiplex PCR; TCRdb's copy has only in-frame clones and lacks some. The data contain roughly 130,000 clones, approximately 53% of them seen just once; the ten biggest clones take up 4.5% to 5.5%. The sample consisted of CD4+ T cells sorted from blood, taken at week 0. The source of these receptors is a human donor with alopecia areata.

The CDR3 is CASSIVAGGPRNEQFF. The CDR3 DNA follows: TGTGCCAGCAGTATTGTAGCGGGAGGGCCTAGGAATGAGCAGTTCTTC. The rearrangement uses TRBV27 and TRBJ2-1, with TRBD2 matching over 11 bases. V shed 5 bases, J shed 7 bases, and the junction held 10 bases outside the gene matches. The germline V gene encodes CDR1 MNHEY and CDR2 SMNVEV (reference sequence). This CDR3 contains 16 residues.

DNA for the CDR3: TGTGCCAGCAGCGTAGGGGGGCTAGCGGGAGGCGTCCAAGAGACCCAGTACTTC. It codes for CASSVGGLAGGVQETQYF. The chain links TRBV9 to TRBJ2-5; the match to TRBD2 covers 11 bases. This CDR3 contains 18 residues. Germline V gives CDR1 SGDLS, CDR2 YYNGEE. Trimming cost V 0 bases and J 1 base; bases outside gene matches: 8.

J is TRBJ2-3 and V is TRBV7-9, with D unclear. CDR1 is SEHNR and CDR2 is FQNEAQ in the germline V gene (reference sequence). CDR3 length: 15 residues. Trimming cost V 1 base and J 4 bases, with 12 bases left between them. CDR3 residues: CASSLVLPSADTQYF. The CDR3 DNA follows: TGTGCCAGCAGCTTAGTCTTGCCTTCGGCAGATACGCAGTATTTT. Using reference TRBV7-9 and TRBJ2-3 for the parts outside the CDR3, the full variable domain is DTGVSQNPRHKITKRGQNVTFRCDPISEHNRLYWYRQTLGQGPEFLTYFQNEAQLEKSRLLSDRFSAERPKGSFSTLEIQRTEQGDSAMYLCASSLVLPSADTQYFGPGTRLTVL.

The V and J genes are TRBV7-2 and TRBJ2-1; D is unclear. Trimming pared 4 bases from V and 5 bases from J, leaving 12 bases between. Germline V gene sequence: CDR1 SGHTA, CDR2 FQGNSA. The CDR3 consists of 14 residues. The CDR3 region is CASSSLLGNNEQFF. In nucleotides, the CDR3 is TGTGCCAGCAGCTCCCTTTTGGGAAACAATGAGCAGTTCTTC. Combining the CDR3 with reference TRBV7-2 and TRBJ2-1 gives the whole variable domain GAGVSQSPSNKVTEKGKDVELRCDPISGHTALYWYRQSLGQGLEFLIYFQGNSAPDKSGLPSDRFSAERTGGSVSTLTIQRTQQEDSAVYLCASSSLLGNNEQFFGPGTRLTVL.

The V gene is TRBV4-1, the J gene TRBJ2-7; possible D gene TRBD2, 6 bases. With 0 bases removed from V and 3 bases from J, the gap between germline ends came to 18 bases. Germline V gives CDR1 MGHRA, CDR2 YSYEKL. This CDR3 is built from 17 residues. CDR3 sequence reads: CASSQDLIRGYRYEQYF. CDR3 DNA sequence: TGCGCCAGCAGCCAAGATTTAATACGGGGGTATCGCTACGAGCAGTACTTC.

This clone has only a few counts. This sequence joins TRBV28 and TRBJ1-5; D call uncertain. The V and J ends lost 2 bases and 0 bases respectively, with 8 bases between them. This CDR3 is 15 amino acids long. The germline V gene has CDR1 MDHEN and CDR2 SYDVKM. This chain's CDR3 is CASSLKGYSNQPQHF. The DNA of the CDR3 is TGTGCCAGCAGTTTAAAGGGATATAGCAATCAGCCCCAGCATTTT. Full variable domain (rest looked up from reference TRBV28 and TRBJ1-5): DVKVTQSSRYLVKRTGEKVFLECVQDMDHENMFWYRQDPGLGLRLIYFSYDVKMKEKGDIPEGYSVSREKKERFSLILESASTNQTSMYLCASSLKGYSNQPQHFGDGTRLSIL.

This clone has just a few counts. This chain uses TRBV4-3 with TRBJ2-1; D perhaps matches TRBD2 (6 bases). Deletions cut 0 bases from V and 4 bases from J, with 13 bases between. Germline assignment: CDR1 LGHNA and CDR2 YSLEER. This CDR3 is built from 16 residues. CDR3 loop: CASSQDLGGSYNEQFF. In DNA, the CDR3 is TGCGCCAGCAGCCAAGATCTGGGGGGATCGTACAATGAGCAGTTCTTC.

This clone was found once. The chain combines TRBV7-2 with TRBJ2-3, with 11 bases identical to TRBD2. V was pared by 6 bases and J by 2 bases, with 4 bases of the junction left unmatched. CDR1 SGHTA and CDR2 FQGNSA come from the germline V gene. The CDR3 has 15 amino acids. CDR3 sequence reads: CASRRLAGTTDTQYF. The CDR3, as DNA: TGTGCCAGCAGAAGACTAGCGGGGACCACAGATACGCAGTATTTT.

The chain joins TRBV5-4 to TRBJ1-4; 9 bases agree with TRBD1. Unmatched junction bases numbered 11, after V lost 4 bases and J lost 7 bases. CDR1 and CDR2 (germline): SGHNT, YYREEE (reference sequence). The CDR3 is 16 residues long. The DNA for the CDR3 is TGTGCCAGCAGCATTGGTGGGGACAGGGCCATTGAAAAACTGTTTTTT. Its protein product is CASSIGGDRAIEKLFF.

This chain joins TRBV7-8 and TRBJ2-4, with 10 bases aligning to TRBD1. The germline V gene has CDR1 SGHVS and CDR2 FQNEAQ. J was trimmed by 2 bases and V by 5 bases; bases with no gene match: 6. The CDR3 runs 16 residues. The CDR3 spells CASSARQGATKNIQYF. In nucleotides, the CDR3 is TGTGCCAGCAGCGCAAGACAGGGGGCGACCAAAAACATTCAGTACTTC.

This chain joins TRBV15 and TRBJ2-5; TRBD1 agrees at 7 bases. The CDR3 spans 14 residues. V was clipped by 3 bases and J by 4 bases; unmatched bases: 5. Per the germline V gene, CDR1 is LNHNV and CDR2 is YYDKDF (reference sequence). CDR3 sequence reads: CATSRRQGGETQYF. The CDR3 DNA reads as TGTGCCACCAGCAGGAGACAGGGTGGAGAGACCCAGTACTTC.